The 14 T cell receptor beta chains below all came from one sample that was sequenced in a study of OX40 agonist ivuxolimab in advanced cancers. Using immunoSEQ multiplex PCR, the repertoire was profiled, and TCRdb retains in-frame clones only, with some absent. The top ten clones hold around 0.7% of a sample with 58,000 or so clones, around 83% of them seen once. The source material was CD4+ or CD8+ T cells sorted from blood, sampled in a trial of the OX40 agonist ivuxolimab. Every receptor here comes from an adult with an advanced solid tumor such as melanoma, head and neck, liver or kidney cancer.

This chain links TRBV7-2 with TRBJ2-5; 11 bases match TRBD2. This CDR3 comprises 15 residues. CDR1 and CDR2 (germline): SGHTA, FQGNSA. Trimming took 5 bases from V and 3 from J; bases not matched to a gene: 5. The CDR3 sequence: CASSLNSGGEETQYF. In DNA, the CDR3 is TGTGCCAGCAGCCTGAATAGCGGGGGGGAAGAGACCCAGTACTTC.

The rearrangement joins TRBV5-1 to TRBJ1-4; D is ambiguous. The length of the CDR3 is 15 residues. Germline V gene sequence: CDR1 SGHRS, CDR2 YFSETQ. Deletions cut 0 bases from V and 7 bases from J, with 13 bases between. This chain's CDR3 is CASSLGGIGSEKLFF. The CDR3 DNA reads TGCGCCAGCAGCTTGGGAGGGATAGGTAGTGAAAAACTGTTTTTT.

CDR3 coding DNA: TGTGCCAGCAGCACGCGCCCAGGGGGCAATCAGCCCCAGCATTTT. It yields the protein CASSTRPGGNQPQHF. The chain couples TRBV11-3 to TRBJ1-5; D possibly corresponds to TRBD1 (6 bases). Germline loops: CDR1 SGHNT, CDR2 YENEEA. The CDR3 is made up of 15 amino acids. V was shortened by 5 bases and J by 2 bases, with 13 bases between the two germline ends.

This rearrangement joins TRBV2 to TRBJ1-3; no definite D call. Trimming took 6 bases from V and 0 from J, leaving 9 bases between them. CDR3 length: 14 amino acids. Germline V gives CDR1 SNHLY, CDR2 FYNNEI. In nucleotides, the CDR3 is TGTGCCAGCAGAGGTTTTAGCTCTGGAAACACCATATATTTT. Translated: CASRGFSSGNTIYF.

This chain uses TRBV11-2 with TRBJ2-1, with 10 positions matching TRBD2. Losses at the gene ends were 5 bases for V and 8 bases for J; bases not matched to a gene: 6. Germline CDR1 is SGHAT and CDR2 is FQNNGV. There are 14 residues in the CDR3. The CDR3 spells CASSTGTSVHEQFF. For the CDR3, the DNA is TGTGCCAGCAGCACCGGGACTAGCGTTCATGAGCAGTTCTTC. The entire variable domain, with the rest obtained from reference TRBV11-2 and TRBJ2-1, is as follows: EAGVAQSPRYKIIEKRQSVAFWCNPISGHATLYWYQQILGQGPKLLIQFQNNGVVDDSQLPKDRFSAERLKGVDSTLKIQPAKLEDSAVYLCASSTGTSVHEQFFGPGTRLTVL.

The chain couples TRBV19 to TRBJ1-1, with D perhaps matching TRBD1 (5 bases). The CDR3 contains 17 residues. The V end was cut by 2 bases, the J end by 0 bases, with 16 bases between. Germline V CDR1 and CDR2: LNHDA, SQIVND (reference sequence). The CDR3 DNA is TGTGCCAGTAGTATACTTGGGACCGGGACCTTGAACACTGAAGCTTTCTTT. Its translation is CASSILGTGTLNTEAFF.

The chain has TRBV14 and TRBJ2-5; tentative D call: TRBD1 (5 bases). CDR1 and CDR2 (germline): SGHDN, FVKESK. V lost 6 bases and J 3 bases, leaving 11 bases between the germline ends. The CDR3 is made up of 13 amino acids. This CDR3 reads CASSRGSEETQYF. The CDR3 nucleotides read TGTGCCAGCAGTAGGGGCTCGGAAGAGACCCAGTACTTC. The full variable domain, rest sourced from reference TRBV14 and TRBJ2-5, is EAGVTQFPSHSVIEKGQTVTLRCDPISGHDNLYWYRRVMGKEIKFLLHFVKESKQDESGMPNNRFLAERTGGTYSTLKVQPAELEDSGVYFCASSRGSEETQYFGPGTRLLVL.

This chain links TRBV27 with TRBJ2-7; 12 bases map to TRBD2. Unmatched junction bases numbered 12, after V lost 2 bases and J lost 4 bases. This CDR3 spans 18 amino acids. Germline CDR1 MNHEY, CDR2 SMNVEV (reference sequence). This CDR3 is CASSLRGGRTSGIYEQYF. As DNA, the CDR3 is TGTGCCAGCAGTTTACGGGGGGGGAGGACTAGCGGGATTTACGAGCAGTACTTC.

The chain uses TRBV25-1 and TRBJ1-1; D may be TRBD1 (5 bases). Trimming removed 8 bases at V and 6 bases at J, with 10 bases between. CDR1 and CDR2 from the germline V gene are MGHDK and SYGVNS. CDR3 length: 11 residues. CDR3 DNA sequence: TGTGCCAGCCATGGGACCTCTGAAGCTTTCTTT. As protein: CASHGTSEAFF. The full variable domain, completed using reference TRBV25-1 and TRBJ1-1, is EADIYQTPRYLVIGTGKKITLECSQTMGHDKMYWYQQDPGMELHLIHYSYGVNSTEKGDLSSESTVSRIRTEHFPLTLESARPSHTSQYLCASHGTSEAFFGQGTRLTVV.

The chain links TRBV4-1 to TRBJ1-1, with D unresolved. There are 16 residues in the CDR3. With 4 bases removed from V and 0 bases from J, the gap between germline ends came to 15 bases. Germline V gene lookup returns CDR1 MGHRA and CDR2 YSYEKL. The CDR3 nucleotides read TGCGCCAGCAGCCGATCAAGTGGACTCATGAACACTGAAGCTTTCTTT. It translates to CASSRSSGLMNTEAFF.

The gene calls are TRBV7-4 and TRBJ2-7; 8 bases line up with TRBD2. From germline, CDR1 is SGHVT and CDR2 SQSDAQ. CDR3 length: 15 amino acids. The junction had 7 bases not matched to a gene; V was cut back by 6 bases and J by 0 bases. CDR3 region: CASSQNGTSSYEQYF. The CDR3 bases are TGTGCCAGCAGTCAAAACGGGACTAGCTCCTACGAGCAGTACTTC.

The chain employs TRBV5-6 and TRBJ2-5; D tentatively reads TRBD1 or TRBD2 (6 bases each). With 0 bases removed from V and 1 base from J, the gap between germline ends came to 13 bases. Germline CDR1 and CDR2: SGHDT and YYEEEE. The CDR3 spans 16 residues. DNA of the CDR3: TGTGCCAGCAGCTTGGTTTTGGGGGGCGTCCAAGAGACCCAGTACTTC. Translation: CASSLVLGGVQETQYF.

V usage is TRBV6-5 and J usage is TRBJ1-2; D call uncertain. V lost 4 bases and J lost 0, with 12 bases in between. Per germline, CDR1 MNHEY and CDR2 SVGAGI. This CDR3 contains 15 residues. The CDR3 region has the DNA TGTGCCAGCAGTTCCCCGGTCTTAACTAACTATGGCTACACCTTC. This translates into CASSSPVLTNYGYTF.

This CDR3 is CASSLSLDHPYEQYF. In DNA form, the CDR3 reads TGCGCCAGCAGCTTGTCGCTAGACCATCCCTACGAGCAGTACTTC. The V call is TRBV5-1, the J call TRBJ2-7; no reliable D call. Germline assignment: CDR1 SGHRS and CDR2 YFSETQ. The CDR3 runs to 15 residues. V lost 1 base and J 2 bases, leaving 13 bases between the germline ends.